These 16 T cell receptor beta chains were all obtained from the same sample, sequenced in a study of tumor and adjacent non-tumor tissue in lung cancer. A modified ARM-PCR protocol with three rounds of nested PCR amplified TCRbeta. TCRdb redid the calling of the multiplex PCR reads with MiXCR, one entry per CDR3 protein. The sample yields fewer than 100,000 distinct CDR3 sequences, 55% to 80% seen once. This sample's RNA came from whole unsorted tissue. Sequencing was performed on lung tumor tissue. These receptors came from a middle-aged woman with non-small cell lung cancer.

Remarks on this clonotype: Compared with germline, one end of the junction differs, possibly owing to a read error. This chain connects TRBV6-2 or TRBV6-3 to TRBJ1-2; a possible D gene is TRBD1 (5 bases). Germline lookup yields CDR1 MNHEY and CDR2 SVGEGT. This CDR3 has 14 residues. In DNA form, the CDR3 reads TGTGCCAGCAATTGGATGGGGGTTAGCTATAGCTACACCTTC. Translation: CASNWMGVSYSYTF.

The CDR3 region is CASGSNRGISPLHF. Here the CDR3 DNA reads TGTGCCAGCGGCTCCAATAGGGGGATTTCACCCCTCCACTTT. The J gene is TRBJ1-6, the V gene TRBV11-1, with a possible D match to TRBD1 (6 bases). This CDR3 contains 14 residues. V was shortened by 8 bases and J by 9 bases, with 17 bases between the two germline ends. Germline-derived CDR1 and CDR2 are SGHAT and FQDESV (reference sequence). The full variable domain, rest sourced from reference TRBV11-1 and TRBJ1-6, is EAEVAQSPRYKITEKSQAVAFWCDPISGHATLYWYRQILGQGPELLVQFQDESVVDDSQLPKDRFSAERLKGVDSTLKIQPAELGDSAMYLCASGSNRGISPLHFGNGTRLTVT.

For this clonotype: A read error may explain this, as a much larger clone is one base away. The CDR3 end shows no conserved phenylalanine or tryptophan, and so a read error is likely. The chain joins TRBV28 to TRBJ2-1; 8 positions agree with TRBD1. Germline CDR1 reads MDHEN; CDR2 reads SYDVKM. Trimming took 6 bases from V and 6 from J; bases not matched to a gene: 10. The CDR3 length is 15 residues. The CDR3: CASRAGTGSFNEQFL. For the CDR3, the DNA is TGTGCCAGCAGGGCTGGGACAGGTTCTTTCAATGAGCAGTTCCTC.

This clonotype has just one count. The chain has TRBV6-5 and TRBJ2-3, with D possibly TRBD1 on 5 matching bases. Germline V lookup: CDR1 MNHEY, CDR2 SVGAGI. Trimming took off 10 bases at V and 7 bases at J, with 18 bases between the two ends. CDR3 length: 13 residues. The CDR3 here is CATKGIVPYTQYF. The CDR3 region has the DNA TGTGCCACTAAGGGGATAGTACCATATACGCAGTATTTT.

The V gene is TRBV6-1, the J gene TRBJ2-7; a possible D gene is TRBD2 (8 bases). CDR1 is MNHNS, CDR2 SASEGT, per germline. The CDR3 contains 16 residues. Between the trimmed V and J ends, which lost 10 bases and 3 bases, there was a span of 25 bases. The chain's CDR3 is CANIFNGGGTVYEQYF. As DNA, the CDR3 is TGTGCCAACATTTTCAATGGCGGGGGGACAGTCTACGAGCAGTACTTC.

The chain employs TRBV6-4 and TRBJ2-3, with D perhaps TRBD2 (5 bases). Trimming removed 3 bases at V and 0 bases at J, with 10 bases between. This CDR3 has 15 residues. Germline CDR1 and CDR2: MRHNA and SNTAGT. CDR3 sequence: CASSESAGSTDTQYF. In nucleotides, the CDR3 is TGTGCCAGCAGTGAATCCGCGGGCAGCACAGATACGCAGTATTTT.

The V call is TRBV6-5, the J call TRBJ2-3; no firm D call. Trimming removed 10 bases from V and 2 bases from J, with 19 bases in between. CDR1 and CDR2 from the germline V gene are MNHEY and SVGAGI. This CDR3 is built from 15 residues. CDR3: CATRLVSSNTDTQYF. The DNA for the CDR3 is TGTGCCACCCGTTTAGTGTCTTCTAACACAGATACGCAGTATTTT.

Points on this clonotype: At one end, the junction sequence differs from germline, possibly due to a read error. V is TRBV6-5 and J is TRBJ1-2; a weak D match, TRBD1 (6 bases). Germline loops: CDR1 MNHEY, CDR2 SVGAGI. This CDR3 region has 15 residues. CDR3: CTSSRTASANYGYTF. DNA of the CDR3: TGTACCAGCAGTCGGACAGCCTCAGCTAACTATGGCTACACATTC.

This clonotype was seen repeatedly, ten times or more. V is TRBV5-1 and J is TRBJ2-3; the D is unclear. CDR1 and CDR2 from the germline V gene are SGHRS and YFSETQ. Trimming removed 1 base from V and 1 base from J, with 10 bases in between. The CDR3 spans 15 residues. The DNA of the CDR3 is TGCGCCAGCAGCTTGAGGCAGTCCCGCACAGATACGCAGTATTTT. Translation: CASSLRQSRTDTQYF.

The rearrangement links TRBV28 to TRBJ1-1, with 11 bases fitting TRBD1. Germline V CDR1 and CDR2: MDHEN, SYDVKM. This CDR3 is 16 amino acids long. Losses at the gene ends were 4 bases for V and 7 bases for J; bases not matched to a gene: 11. CDR3 DNA: TGTGCCAGCAGTTCTGTTCCAGGACAGGGGGCAAGTGAAGCTTTCTTT. Its protein product is CASSSVPGQGASEAFF.

This clonotype was detected only a few times. No conserved phenylalanine or tryptophan is present at the end of the CDR3, so a read error is the likely explanation. This chain connects TRBV11-2 to TRBJ2-1; 9 bases agree with TRBD1. The germline V gene has CDR1 SGHAT and CDR2 FQNNGV. The CDR3 runs 15 residues. The CDR3 DNA is TGTGCCAGCAGTTTAGGTGGGACAGGGTACAATGAACAGTTCCTC. Amino acids: CASSLGGTGYNEQFL.

The chain links TRBV29-1 to TRBJ1-2; D ambiguous. The V gene's germline CDR1 is SQVTM and CDR2 ANQGSEA. Trimming took 7 bases from V and 4 from J, leaving 10 bases between them. This CDR3 region has 11 residues. CDR3 region: CSGQSPYGYTF. The CDR3 DNA sequence: TGCAGCGGCCAGAGCCCCTATGGCTACACCTTC.

Relative to its sample, this clonotype is medium-sized (0.01 to 0.1%). J is TRBJ2-6 and V is TRBV11-2, with 11 nucleotides matching TRBD1. The CDR3 contains 18 residues. The J segment lost 0 bases and the V segment lost 5 bases, leaving 6 bases of the junction unmatched. Germline assignment: CDR1 SGHAT and CDR2 FQNNGV. The CDR3 is CASSARTGGSSGANVLTF. The CDR3 DNA reads TGTGCCAGCAGCGCAAGGACAGGGGGCTCCTCTGGGGCCAACGTCCTGACTTTC.

On this clonotype itself: An end of the junction does not agree with germline; a read error may underlie this. The rearrangement joins TRBV20-1 to TRBJ2-5; 7 positions agree with TRBD2. CDR3 length: 14 amino acids. Germline V gives CDR1 DFQATT, CDR2 SNEGSKA (reference sequence). In DNA, the CDR3 is TGCAGTGCTAGCGGGAGGTACCCCCAAGAGACCCAGAACTTC. Its protein product is CSASGRYPQETQNF.

About this clonotype itself: Given a much more abundant clone one base away, this may be a read error. The genes are TRBV20-1 and TRBJ2-6; D not resolved. V was pared by 2 bases and J by 2 bases, with 13 bases between. The CDR3 totals 16 residues. From germline, CDR1 is DFQATT and CDR2 SNEGSKA (reference sequence). The CDR3 coding sequence is TGCAGTGCTAGAATGTCCCTGGGTGCTGGGGCCAACGTCCTGACTTTC. Translating it yields CSARMSLGAGANVLTF.

The J gene is TRBJ2-5, the V gene TRBV10-3; D gene ambiguous. The CDR3 contains 11 residues. The ends were cut back, 8 bases at V and 5 bases at J, with 9 bases in the middle. In germline, CDR1 is ENHRY, CDR2 SYGVKD. CDR3 sequence: CAIGFSETQYF. CDR3 nucleotide sequence: TGTGCCATCGGCTTCTCGGAGACCCAGTACTTC.